This entry lists 11 T cell receptor beta chains sequenced from one sample in a study of T-cell reconstitution after alpha-beta-depleted transplantation in children. Unique molecular identifiers featured in how the TCRbeta library was prepared. TCRdb processed the PCR reads anew with MiXCR; each CDR3 protein has one entry. The sample records roughly 400,000 distinct CDR3 sequences, roughly 44% being singletons. The sample here was PBMCs, taken before TCRalphabeta/CD19-depleted stem cell transplant. These TCRs come from a girl aged 2 to 10 with aplastic anemia, due to receive a stem cell transplant.

The chain combines TRBV5-1 with TRBJ1-2, with 11 bases aligning to TRBD1. In germline, CDR1 is SGHRS, CDR2 YFSETQ. The CDR3 runs to 18 residues. Germline trimming cut 0 bases from V and 4 bases from J; bases unmatched to any gene: 11. CDR3 amino acids: CASSLEPGQGVESYGYTF. In DNA form, the CDR3 reads TGCGCCAGCAGCTTGGAGCCGGGACAGGGGGTCGAGAGCTATGGCTACACCTTC.

This chain joins TRBV19 and TRBJ2-6, with 12 bases identical to TRBD1. The trim removed 10 bases at V and 2 bases at J, leaving 3 bases unmatched. In germline, CDR1 is LNHDA, CDR2 SQIVND (reference sequence). CDR3 length: 15 amino acids. This CDR3 is CATGTGGTGANVLTF. CDR3 nucleotide sequence: TGTGCCACCGGGACAGGGGGCACTGGGGCCAACGTCCTGACTTTC. Supplemented by reference TRBV19 and TRBJ2-6, the full variable domain reads DGGITQSPKYLFRKEGQNVTLSCEQNLNHDAMYWYRQDPGQGLRLIYYSQIVNDFQKGDIAEGYSVSREKKESFPLTVTSAQKNPTAFYLCATGTGGTGANVLTFGAGSRLTVL.

In nucleotides, the CDR3 is TGCAGTGCTAGTCGGGGTTCCTACACCGGGGAGCTGTTTTTT. Translated, it gives CSASRGSYTGELFF. This sequence joins TRBV20-1 and TRBJ2-2, with D tentatively TRBD2 (5 bases). CDR1 and CDR2 (germline): DFQATT, SNEGSKA (reference sequence). The CDR3 is 14 residues long. V shed 3 bases and J shed 3 bases, with 11 bases lying between them.

In this sample, this clonotype turned up a few times. V usage is TRBV5-5 and J usage is TRBJ2-7; 12 bases are a match to TRBD2. This CDR3 spans 15 amino acids. The germline CDR1 and CDR2 sequences are SGHKS and YYEKEE (reference sequence). V shed 4 bases, J shed 2 bases, and the junction held 4 bases outside the gene matches. The CDR3 protein is CASSPLAGGAYEQYF. The CDR3 DNA sequence: TGTGCCAGCAGCCCTCTAGCGGGGGGGGCCTACGAGCAGTACTTC.

This chain joins TRBV7-9 and TRBJ1-6; the D is unclear. CDR3 length: 15 amino acids. Trimming stripped 4 bases from V and 7 bases from J, with 14 bases between. The V gene's germline CDR1 is SEHNR and CDR2 FQNEAQ (reference sequence). The CDR3 nucleotides are TGTGCCAGCAGCTCCAACCGGGCCTGGAATTCACCCCTCCACTTT. Translation gives CASSSNRAWNSPLHF.

This clonotype was seen repeatedly, ten times or more. CDR3 coding DNA: TGCGCCAGCAGCTCGGCCGGGACTAGCGGGTCTGAATCCTACAATGAGCAGTTCTTC. This codes for CASSSAGTSGSESYNEQFF. The chain couples TRBV5-1 to TRBJ2-1, with 12 bases that match TRBD2. With V trimmed by 3 bases and J by 1 base, 11 bases remained unmatched. The germline V gene encodes CDR1 SGHRS and CDR2 YFSETQ. The CDR3 covers 19 residues. The full variable domain, its missing parts supplied by reference TRBV5-1 and TRBJ2-1, is KAGVTQTPRYLIKTRGQQVTLSCSPISGHRSVSWYQQTPGQGLQFLFEYFSETQRNKGNFPGRFSGRQFSNSRSEMNVSTLELGDSALYLCASSSAGTSGSESYNEQFFGPGTRLTVL.

The V call is TRBV6-4, the J call TRBJ2-3; 7 positions match TRBD2. The germline V gene has CDR1 MRHNA and CDR2 SNTAGT. V was clipped by 6 bases and J by 2 bases; unmatched bases: 8. This CDR3 is built from 15 residues. CDR3 amino acids: CASSPGLFNTDTQYF. The CDR3, as DNA: TGTGCCAGCAGCCCGGGACTATTCAACACAGATACGCAGTATTTT.

This chain uses TRBV15 with TRBJ2-7; D possibly corresponds to TRBD2 (7 bases). V was shortened by 0 bases and J by 5 bases, with 14 bases between the two germline ends. Per germline, CDR1 LNHNV and CDR2 YYDKDF (reference sequence). CDR3 length: 15 residues. The CDR3 bases are TGTGCCACCAGCAGAGATTGGGGGGGCATGAACGAGCAGTACTTC. Translating gives CATSRDWGGMNEQYF.

The chain employs TRBV5-1 and TRBJ2-1, with 11 bases identical to TRBD2. The CDR3 is 15 residues long. V shed 4 bases and J 2 bases; nucleotides not matched to a gene: 2. The germline V gene has CDR1 SGHRS and CDR2 YFSETQ. Here the CDR3 reads CASSLTSGTYNEQFF. The CDR3 nucleotides read TGCGCCAGCAGCCTGACTAGCGGGACCTACAATGAGCAGTTCTTC.

A single count supports this clonotype. The gene calls are TRBV10-2 and TRBJ2-7; D may be TRBD2 (5 bases). The CDR3 has 12 amino acids. Germline CDR1 and CDR2: WSHSY and SAAADI. Trimming left V 5 bases short and J 6 bases short, with 11 bases between. The CDR3 loop is CASSSQAVEQYF. The CDR3 DNA sequence: TGCGCCAGCAGTAGTCAAGCGGTCGAGCAGTACTTC.

This clonotype was recorded a few times. The V gene is TRBV5-1, the J gene TRBJ2-1; D not certain. V was pared by 4 bases and J by 3 bases, with 20 bases between. From germline, CDR1 is SGHRS and CDR2 YFSETQ. CDR3 length equals 17 residues. The DNA for the CDR3 is TGCGCCAGCAGCCCTGGAAATCCCTCCCTCCGCTACAATGAGCAGTTCTTC. As protein: CASSPGNPSLRYNEQFF.